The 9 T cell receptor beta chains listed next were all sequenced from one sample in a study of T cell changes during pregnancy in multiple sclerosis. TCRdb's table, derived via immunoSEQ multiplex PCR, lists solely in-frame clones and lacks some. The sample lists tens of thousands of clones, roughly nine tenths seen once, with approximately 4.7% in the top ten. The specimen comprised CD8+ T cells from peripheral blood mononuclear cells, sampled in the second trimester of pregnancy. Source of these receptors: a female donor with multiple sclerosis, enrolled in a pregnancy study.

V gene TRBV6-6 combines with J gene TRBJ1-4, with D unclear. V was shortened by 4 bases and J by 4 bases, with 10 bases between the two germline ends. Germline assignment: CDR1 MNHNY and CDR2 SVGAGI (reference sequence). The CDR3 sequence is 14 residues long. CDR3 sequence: CASSWALGNEKLFF. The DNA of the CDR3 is TGTGCCAGCAGTTGGGCACTCGGTAATGAAAAACTGTTTTTT.

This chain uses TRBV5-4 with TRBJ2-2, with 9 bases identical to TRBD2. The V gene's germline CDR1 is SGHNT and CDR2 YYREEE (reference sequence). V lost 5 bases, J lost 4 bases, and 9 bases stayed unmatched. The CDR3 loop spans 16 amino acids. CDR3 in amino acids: CASSTLAGVVTGELFF. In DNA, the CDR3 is TGTGCCAGCAGTACCTTAGCGGGAGTTGTCACCGGGGAGCTGTTTTTT.

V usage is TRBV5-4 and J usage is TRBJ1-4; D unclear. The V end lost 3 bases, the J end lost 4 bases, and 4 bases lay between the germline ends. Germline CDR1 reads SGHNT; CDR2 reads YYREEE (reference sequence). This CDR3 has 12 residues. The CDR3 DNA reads TGTGCCAGCAGCTCCGGTAATGAAAAACTGTTTTTT. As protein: CASSSGNEKLFF.

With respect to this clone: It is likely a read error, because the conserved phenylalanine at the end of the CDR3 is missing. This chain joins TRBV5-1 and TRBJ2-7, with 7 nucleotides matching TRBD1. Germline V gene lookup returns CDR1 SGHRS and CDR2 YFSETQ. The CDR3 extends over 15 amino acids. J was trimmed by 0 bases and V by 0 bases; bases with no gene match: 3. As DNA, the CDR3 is TGCGCCAGCAGCTTGGCCCGGGACAGCTCCTACGAGCAGTACCTC. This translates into CASSLARDSSYEQYL.

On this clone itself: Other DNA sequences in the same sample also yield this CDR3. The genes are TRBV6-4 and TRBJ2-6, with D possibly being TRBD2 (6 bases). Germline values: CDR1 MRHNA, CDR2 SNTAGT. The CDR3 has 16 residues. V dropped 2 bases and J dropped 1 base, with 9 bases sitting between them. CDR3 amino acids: CASSDGEESGANVLTF. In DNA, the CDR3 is TGTGCCAGCAGTGACGGGGAGGAGTCTGGGGCCAACGTCCTGACTTTC.

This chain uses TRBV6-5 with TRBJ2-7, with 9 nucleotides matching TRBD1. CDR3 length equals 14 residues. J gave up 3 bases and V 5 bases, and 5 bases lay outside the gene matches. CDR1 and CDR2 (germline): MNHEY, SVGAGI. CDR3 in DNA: TGTGCCAGCAGTAGGACAGGGGCGTACTACGAGCAGTACTTC. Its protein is CASSRTGAYYEQYF.

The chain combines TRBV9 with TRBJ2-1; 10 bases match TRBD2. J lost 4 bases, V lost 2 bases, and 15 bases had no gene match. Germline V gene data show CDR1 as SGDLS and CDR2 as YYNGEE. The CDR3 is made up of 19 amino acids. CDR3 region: CASSVPPVASGSTYNEQFF. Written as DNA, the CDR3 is TGTGCCAGCAGCGTGCCCCCGGTGGCTAGCGGGAGTACATACAATGAGCAGTTCTTC.

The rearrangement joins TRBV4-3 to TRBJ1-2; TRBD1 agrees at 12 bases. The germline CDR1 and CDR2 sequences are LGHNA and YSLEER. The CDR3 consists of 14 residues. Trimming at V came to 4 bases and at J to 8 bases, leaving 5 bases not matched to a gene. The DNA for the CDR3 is TGCGCCAGCAGCCCGGGACAGGGGGCAAACGGCTACACCTTC. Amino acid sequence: CASSPGQGANGYTF.

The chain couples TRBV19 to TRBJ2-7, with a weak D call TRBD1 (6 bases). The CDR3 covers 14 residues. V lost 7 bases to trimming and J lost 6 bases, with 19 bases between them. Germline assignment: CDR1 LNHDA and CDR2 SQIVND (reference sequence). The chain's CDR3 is CASTLQGNHGEQYF. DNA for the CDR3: TGTGCCAGTACCTTACAGGGTAACCACGGCGAGCAGTACTTC.